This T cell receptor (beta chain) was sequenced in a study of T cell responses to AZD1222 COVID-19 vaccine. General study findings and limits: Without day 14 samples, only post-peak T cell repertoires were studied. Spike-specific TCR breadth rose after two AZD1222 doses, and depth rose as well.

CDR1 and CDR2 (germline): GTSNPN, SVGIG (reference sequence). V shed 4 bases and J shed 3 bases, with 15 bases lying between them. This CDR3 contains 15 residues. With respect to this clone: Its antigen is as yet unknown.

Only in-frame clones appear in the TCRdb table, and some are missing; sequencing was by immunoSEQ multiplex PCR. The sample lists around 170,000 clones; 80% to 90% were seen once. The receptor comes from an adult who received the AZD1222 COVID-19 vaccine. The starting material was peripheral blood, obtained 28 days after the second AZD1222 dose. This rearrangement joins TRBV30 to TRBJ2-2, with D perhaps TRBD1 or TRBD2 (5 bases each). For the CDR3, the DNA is TGTGCCTGGAAATCCCGCCAGGGAGACACCGGGGAGCTGTTTTTT. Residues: CAWKSRQGDTGELFF.